Listed below are T cell receptor beta chains from one sample, sequenced in a study of T cells after yellow fever vaccination. Using its own MiXCR run on the 5' RACE reads, TCRdb lists one record per CDR3 protein. The data hold about 370,000 distinct CDR3 sequences, with under 14% observed a single time. The sequenced sample was PBMCs, obtained on the day of the first yellow fever vaccination. Receptor source: a man aged 18 to 29 who received the YFV17D yellow fever vaccine. Each CDR3 is given with its conserved first and last residue. Each record gives: clone size, D gene, V gene, J gene, CDR3 length, CDR3 protein, CDR3 DNA. A D gene is named only where the DNA matches it firmly. Not every row has a clone size; where given, it reads once, few, many or a size class.

size: -
D: TRBD1
V: TRBV19
J: TRBJ1-1
length: 13
CDR3: CATWTGGGLEAFF
DNA: TGTGCCACATGGACAGGGGGAGGACTTGAAGCTTTCTTT

size: -
D: -
V: TRBV5-1
J: TRBJ1-2
length: 13
CDR3: CASSGSTNYGYTF
DNA: TGCGCCAGCAGTGGCAGTACTAACTATGGCTACACCTTC

size: many
D: TRBD2
V: TRBV5-1
J: TRBJ2-2
length: 15
CDR3: CASSVGLAVTGELFF
DNA: TGCGCCAGCAGCGTGGGACTAGCGGTCACCGGGGAGCTGTTTTTT

size: -
D: -
V: TRBV2
J: TRBJ2-1
length: 14
CDR3: CASGGRSSYNEQFF
DNA: TGTGCCAGCGGGGGCAGGAGCTCCTACAATGAGCAGTTCTTC

size: -
D: -
V: TRBV5-4
J: TRBJ1-5
length: 17
CDR3: CASSLVGPRSSNQPQHF
DNA: TGTGCCAGCAGCTTAGTCGGTCCTCGGAGTAGCAATCAGCCCCAGCATTTT

size: -
D: -
V: TRBV5-1
J: TRBJ2-2
length: 15
CDR3: CASSLGSLYTGELFF
DNA: TGCGCCAGCAGCTTGGGTTCTTTATACACCGGGGAGCTGTTTTTT

size: many
D: TRBD1
V: TRBV14
J: TRBJ2-1
length: 18
CDR3: CASSQDYKRGTGPNEQFF
DNA: TGTGCCAGCAGCCAAGATTATAAAAGAGGGACAGGTCCCAATGAGCAGTTCTTC

size: many
D: -
V: TRBV5-1
J: TRBJ2-5
length: 13
CDR3: CASHGTPDETQYF
DNA: TGCGCCAGCCACGGGACTCCCGACGAGACCCAGTACTTC

size: few
D: -
V: TRBV5-1
J: TRBJ1-1
length: 16
CDR3: CASTYMAPTGNTEAFF
DNA: TGCGCCAGCACCTACATGGCCCCGACAGGGAACACTGAAGCTTTCTTT

size: many
D: -
V: TRBV5-6
J: TRBJ1-5
length: 13
CDR3: CASSSGTNQPQHF
DNA: TGTGCCAGCAGCTCAGGGACTAATCAGCCCCAGCATTTT

size: -
D: -
V: TRBV20-1
J: TRBJ2-1
length: 18
CDR3: CSARDDDGPLPLLYEQFF
DNA: TGCAGTGCTAGAGATGACGACGGACCGCTCCCCCTATTATATGAGCAGTTCTTC

size: -
D: TRBD1
V: TRBV6-1
J: TRBJ1-1
length: 15
CDR3: CASRDRGWMNTEAFF
DNA: TGTGCCAGCAGGGACAGGGGCTGGATGAACACTGAAGCTTTCTTT

size: few
D: TRBD1
V: TRBV11-2
J: TRBJ1-2
length: 17
CDR3: CASSFTFSGTGIYGYTF
DNA: TGTGCCAGCAGCTTTACCTTTTCCGGGACAGGGATCTATGGCTACACCTTC

size: -
D: TRBD1
V: TRBV4-3
J: TRBJ1-2
length: 16
CDR3: CASSQESAGGQRGYTF
DNA: TGCGCCAGCAGCCAAGAAAGCGCAGGGGGTCAACGGGGCTACACCTTC

size: -
D: -
V: TRBV7-3
J: TRBJ2-3
length: 17
CDR3: CASSSIGGPGITDTQYF
DNA: TGTGCCAGCAGCTCCATCGGGGGTCCCGGAATCACAGATACGCAGTATTTT

size: few
D: -
V: TRBV7-6
J: TRBJ2-1
length: 18
CDR3: CASSLYPRGYSLYNEQFF
DNA: TGTGCCAGCAGTCTCTACCCTCGGGGGTACTCTTTATACAATGAGCAGTTCTTC

size: -
D: TRBD2
V: TRBV3-1
J: TRBJ2-2
length: 13
CDR3: CASSPGGDGELFF
DNA: TGTGCCAGCAGCCCGGGGGGAGACGGGGAGCTGTTTTTT

size: few
D: -
V: TRBV5-4
J: TRBJ1-2
length: 14
CDR3: CASSYPGGSRGYTF
DNA: TGTGCCAGCAGTTACCCCGGGGGTAGTCGTGGCTACACCTTC